These 8 T cell receptor beta chains share one sample of origin, sequenced in a study of metastatic and nonmetastatic thyroid tumors. Before thyroid surgery, none of the patients had received any treatment. TCRdb re-clonotyped the PCR reads via MiXCR. The profile shows about 20,000 clones, roughly 14% of them singletons. The source material was blood. These receptors all come from a female donor with papillary thyroid cancer or a benign thyroid nodule (not recorded which). Some clones in this sample may be carry-over from other donors' samples.

This clone was counted many times. The chain has TRBV7-2 and TRBJ2-7, with D possibly matching TRBD1 (6 bases). The CDR3 is 15 residues long. The germline V gene has CDR1 SGHTA and CDR2 FQGNSA. V was clipped by 0 bases and J by 3 bases, with 12 bases between them. The CDR3: CASSLAAGEVYEQYF. CDR3 DNA: TGTGCCAGCAGCTTAGCGGCAGGGGAAGTCTACGAGCAGTACTTC.

This clone was picked up many times. The chain combines TRBV18 with TRBJ1-6, with D unclear. The CDR3 is 15 amino acids. In germline, CDR1 is KGHSH, CDR2 LQKENI. V was pared by 3 bases and J by 7 bases, with 13 bases between. This CDR3 reads CASSPFGVGNSPLHF. The CDR3 DNA reads as TGTGCCAGCTCACCTTTTGGGGTTGGGAATTCACCCCTCCACTTT.

This chain connects TRBV18 to TRBJ2-3; a weak D match, TRBD2 (5 bases). With 0 bases removed from V and 5 bases from J, the gap between germline ends came to 9 bases. CDR1 and CDR2 from the germline V gene are KGHSH and LQKENI. The CDR3 runs 14 residues. Written as DNA, the CDR3 is TGTGCCAGCTCACCACCGGGAGTAAGAGATACGCAGTATTTT. It encodes CASSPPGVRDTQYF.

V is TRBV7-2 and J is TRBJ2-7; 11 bases match TRBD2. The CDR3 runs 15 residues. Germline V gene data show CDR1 as SGHTA and CDR2 as FQGNSA. V lost 7 bases and J lost 4; bases outside the gene matches: 9. Written as DNA, the CDR3 is TGTGCCAGCACCCCGACTAGCGGGGTAGGTTACGAGCAGTACTTC. Translation: CASTPTSGVGYEQYF.

The sample holds many counts of this clone. The chain employs TRBV13 and TRBJ2-5, with TRBD2 as a possible D gene (5 bases). The CDR3 totals 14 residues. Germline CDR1 and CDR2: PRHDT and FYEKMQ (reference sequence). Trimming left V 5 bases short and J 2 bases short, with 12 bases between. The CDR3 sequence: CASSAASQQETQYF. For the CDR3, the DNA is TGTGCCAGCAGCGCCGCTAGCCAACAAGAGACCCAGTACTTC.

Concerning this clone itself: This may arise from a read error, as a much more abundant clone is one base away. This CDR3 is CASTGGLLSRNTEAFF. CDR3 bases: TGTGCCAGCACTGGGGGGCTTTTGAGTCGGAACACTGAAGCTTTCTTT. This chain uses TRBV25-1 with TRBJ1-1, with a weak D call TRBD1 (6 bases). Trimming took 7 bases from V and 1 from J, leaving 19 bases between them. The length of the CDR3 is 16 residues. Germline values: CDR1 MGHDK, CDR2 SYGVNS.

This clone was recorded at least ten times. V and J are TRBV11-2 and TRBJ2-1; D is tentatively TRBD1 or TRBD2 (5 bases each). The CDR3 is 15 residues long. Germline-derived CDR1 and CDR2 are SGHAT and FQNNGV. Trimming pared 3 bases from V and 6 bases from J, leaving 15 bases between. The CDR3 bases are TGTGCCAGCAGCTTTACAGTAGGGGCGGGCAATGAGCAGTTCTTC. Amino acids: CASSFTVGAGNEQFF.

The rearrangement uses TRBV7-9 and TRBJ2-7; TRBD2 aligns across 11 bases. This CDR3 is 15 amino acids long. The J segment lost 3 bases and the V segment lost 5 bases, leaving 6 bases of the junction unmatched. Germline-derived CDR1 and CDR2 are SEHNR and FQNEAQ (reference sequence). This chain's CDR3 is CASSPTGTSGYEQYF. CDR3 DNA: TGTGCCAGCAGCCCAACCGGGACTAGCGGCTACGAGCAGTACTTC. Variable domain in full (rest from reference TRBV7-9 and TRBJ2-7): DTGVSQNPRHKITKRGQNVTFRCDPISEHNRLYWYRQTLGQGPEFLTYFQNEAQLEKSRLLSDRFSAERPKGSFSTLEIQRTEQGDSAMYLCASSPTGTSGYEQYFGPGTRLTVT.